This entry features one TCR beta chain sequence. What it binds is unknown. The sample is drawn from a study of cytomegalovirus exposure and HLA in healthy donors. As for the study in general: Early released data comprised around 85 million unique TCRs from HLA-typed donors.

Findings and caveats of the study: Some V segments, TRBV6-2 and TRBV6-3 among them, were indistinguishable and were therefore excluded. A prior analysis recorded that most TCR beta V segments were productive about 87% or about 30% of the time. A later analysis reportedly found that, within productive TCRs, an Asian-associated ancestry cluster had fewer N-insertions than the mean observed across the roughly 610 donors.

With 7 bases clipped from V and 1 base from J, the junction kept 12 bases outside the gene matches. The CDR3 length is 16 residues. Germline V gene data show CDR1 as MDHEN and CDR2 as SYDVKM. The PCR ran on 60 Vbeta and 13 Jbeta primers. Libraries were prepared by immunoSEQ multiplex PCR; TCRdb keeps only in-frame clonotypes and omits some of them. The sample records about 150,000 clones, 70% to 90% being singletons. Sequencing used PBMCs. The genes are TRBV28 and TRBJ1-2; TRBD1 matches at 7 bases. The sequence came from a woman between 40 and 50 years old in good health and CMV-seropositive. CDR3 loop: CASTEDRRYHNYGYTF. The CDR3 bases are TGTGCCAGCACCGAGGACAGGCGGTACCATAACTATGGCTACACCTTC.